This T cell receptor (beta chain) is from a study of post-analysis software for immune sequencing data. General study points: Batch-matched samples strongly co-clustered by F measure. Elevated frequency relative to controls characterized roughly five TRBV segments in patients, TRBV5-6, TRBV5-1 and TRBV20-1 among them.

Unique molecular identifiers were carried by the TCR beta cDNA libraries. TCRdb used MiXCR to reprocess the PCR reads, holding one entry per CDR3 protein. Of hundreds of thousands of distinct CDR3 sequences listed, just under 30% were seen once; the top ten hold under 0.7%. This clonotype was picked up a small number of times. Its antigen is currently unknown. Germline V gene sequence: CDR1 LGHDT, CDR2 YNNKEL (reference sequence). Trimming removed 1 base from V and 0 bases from J, with 9 bases in between. This CDR3 comprises 15 residues. What was sequenced was blood. The sequence was collected from a girl between 10 and 17 years old with multiple sclerosis. This rearrangement joins TRBV3-1 to TRBJ2-5; D uncertain. The DNA for the CDR3 is TGTGCCAGCAGCCAAGGACGGCAGTACCAAGAGACCCAGTACTTC. It encodes CASSQGRQYQETQYF.